This T cell receptor (beta chain) was sequenced in a study of CXCR3-negative and CXCR3-positive naive CD8 T cells. Findings and caveats of the study: Compared with CXCR3-negative naive cells, CXCR3-positive naive cells showed more hydrophobic TRB CDR3s.

This CDR3 region has 14 residues. Germline lookup yields CDR1 SGHTA and CDR2 FQGTGA. With respect to this clonotype: Its antigen is not known.

Via 5' RACE with UMI labels, TRB cDNA libraries were prepared. No DNA is given; TCRdb re-called the 5' RACE reads and lists each CDR3 protein once. Listed are 95,000 to 100,000 distinct CDR3 sequences; about 1% falls within the top ten. The sample comprised naive CXCR3+ CD8+ T cells from blood. Specified subset: CD45RO-CCR7+CD27+CD95- naive CD8+ T cells expressing CXCR3 (TNR3+). V and J are TRBV7-3 and TRBJ2-2; absent DNA, TCRdb's TRBD1 call cannot be checked. This TCR came from a human donor in good health. Some clones in this sample may be carry-over from other donors' samples. The CDR3 protein is CASNSGSGTGELFF.